The rows below give T cell receptor beta chains drawn from one sample of a study of T cells of healthy individuals. Each CDR3 protein gets one entry after TCRdb re-called the 5' RACE reads with MiXCR. The table includes fewer than 75,000 distinct CDR3 sequences, around 15% detected once. Source of these receptors: a human donor in good health. Both conserved end residues are part of each CDR3. Each record gives: J gene, D gene, clone size, V gene, CDR3 protein, CDR3 DNA. D genes are given only for firm matches. Clone size appears in some rows only: once, few, many, or a class for an expanded clone.

>TRBJ2-1|-|few|TRBV9
CASSAMGELRNEQFF
TGTGCCAGCAGCGCCATGGGGGAATTGCGCAATGAGCAGTTCTTC
>TRBJ2-7|-|many|TRBV29-1
CSVAEAAYEQYF
TGCAGCGTCGCCGAAGCGGCCTACGAGCAGTACTTC
>TRBJ1-2|TRBD1|-|TRBV12-3/TRBV12-4
CASRDARGTGSGYTF
TGTGCCAGCAGGGACGCGAGAGGGACAGGGAGTGGCTACACCTTC
>TRBJ2-7|TRBD2|-|TRBV7-9
CASSLRSGRSYEQYF
TGTGCCAGCAGCTTAAGGAGCGGGAGAAGCTACGAGCAGTACTTC
>TRBJ2-2|TRBD1|many|TRBV28
CASRRRDLGQGAGTGELFF
TGTGCCAGCAGACGCCGGGATTTGGGACAGGGGGCAGGAACCGGGGAGCTGTTTTTT
>TRBJ1-6|-|medium-sized|TRBV20-1
CSASRDTESSPLHF
TGCAGTGCTAGTAGGGACACAGAGAGTTCACCCCTCCACTTT
>TRBJ1-4|-|once|TRBV3-1
CASSQSGERNEKLFF
TGTGCCAGCAGCCAATCAGGGGAAAGGAATGAAAAACTGTTTTTT
>TRBJ2-6|-|many|TRBV6-1
CASSEKAGGLRKGANVLTF
TGTGCCAGCAGTGAAAAGGCCGGGGGCCTACGAAAAGGGGCCAACGTCCTGACTTTC
>TRBJ2-3|-|many|TRBV29-1
CSVVRIGTDTQYF
TGCAGCGTTGTCAGGATTGGGACAGATACGCAGTATTTT
>TRBJ2-7|-|-|TRBV14
CASSLSVRPSYEQYF
TGTGCCAGCAGCTTAAGCGTCCGCCCCTCCTACGAGCAGTACTTC
>TRBJ1-3|TRBD1|-|TRBV6-5
CASSYSTGFGGNTIYF
TGTGCCAGCAGTTACTCGACAGGGTTTGGAGGAAACACCATATATTTT
>TRBJ2-5|-|-|TRBV12-3/TRBV12-4
CASSFADSLQETQYF
TGTGCCAGCAGTTTTGCCGACTCCCTCCAAGAGACCCAGTACTTC
>TRBJ2-5|-|many|TRBV21-1
CASRTGPDCQETQYF
TGTGCCAGCAGAACCGGGCCAGACTGTCAAGAGACCCAGTACTTC
>TRBJ1-1|-|many|TRBV11-2
CASSLAGYTEAFF
TGTGCCAGCAGCTTAGCAGGTTACACTGAAGCTTTCTTT
>TRBJ2-2|-|many|TRBV25-1
CASSEPGQSGTGELFF
TGTGCCAGCAGTGAACCTGGACAGTCGGGCACCGGGGAGCTGTTTTTT
>TRBJ1-5|TRBD1|-|TRBV30
CAQGLQGGDQPQHF
TGTGCCCAAGGCCTCCAGGGGGGGGATCAGCCCCAGCATTTT
>TRBJ1-1|-|many|TRBV5-1
CASSLEFEGGEAFF
TGCGCCAGCAGCTTGGAATTCGAGGGAGGAGAAGCTTTCTTT
>TRBJ2-7|TRBD1|-|TRBV14
CASSASTPDPDRGLRGLYEQYF
TGTGCCAGCAGCGCGAGTACCCCGGACCCGGACAGGGGGCTAAGGGGTCTCTACGAGCAGTACTTC
>TRBJ2-2|TRBD2|many|TRBV12-5
CASGFQPPASGEAGELFF
TGTGCTAGTGGTTTCCAGCCCCCCGCTAGCGGCGAGGCCGGGGAGCTGTTTTTT
>TRBJ2-1|TRBD2|-|TRBV9
CASSVELAGGHEQFF
TGTGCCAGCAGCGTAGAGCTAGCGGGAGGGCATGAGCAGTTCTTC
>TRBJ2-1|TRBD1|-|TRBV5-1
CASSFIRDRGLSSYNEQFF
TGCGCCAGCAGCTTCATCCGGGACAGGGGGCTTAGCTCCTACAATGAGCAGTTCTTC
>TRBJ2-7|-|-|TRBV13
CASSLGVTGPVGQYF
TGTGCCAGCAGCTTAGGCGTCACAGGCCCTGTCGGACAGTACTTC
>TRBJ2-1|-|few|TRBV24-1
CATNLAGEDEQFF
TGTGCCACCAACCTCGCGGGCGAGGATGAGCAGTTCTTC
>TRBJ2-7|-|few|TRBV7-9
CASSPLEGLKGYEQYF
TGTGCCAGCAGTCCTTTGGAAGGGTTGAAGGGCTACGAGCAGTACTTC
>TRBJ2-1|TRBD2|-|TRBV12-3/TRBV12-4
CASRARGLAGPYNEQFF
TGTGCCAGCAGGGCACGGGGACTAGCGGGTCCCTACAATGAGCAGTTCTTC
>TRBJ2-4|-|many|TRBV20-1
CSASGPGAVKNIQYF
TGCAGTGCTAGCGGTCCAGGTGCCGTCAAAAACATTCAGTACTTC
>TRBJ1-5|-|many|TRBV29-1
CSVPGVGNQPQHF
TGCAGCGTTCCAGGGGTTGGGAATCAGCCCCAGCATTTT
>TRBJ1-2|TRBD1|-|TRBV12-3/TRBV12-4
CASLSRDRGGYTF
TGTGCCAGTCTATCCCGGGACAGAGGTGGCTACACCTTC
>TRBJ2-7|-|few|TRBV29-1
CSVGISGLSSYEQYF
TGCAGCGTTGGTATATCGGGACTTAGCTCCTACGAGCAGTACTTC
>TRBJ2-2|-|-|TRBV20-1
CSAVTNPGGELFF
TGCAGTGCTGTCACTAACCCGGGAGGGGAGCTGTTTTTT
>TRBJ1-3|-|once|TRBV11-2
CASSLGTEGNF
TGTGCCAGCAGCTTAGGGACGGAGGGGAACTTT
>TRBJ2-1|-|-|TRBV19
CASSRGALNEQFF
TGTGCCAGTAGTAGGGGGGCCCTCAATGAGCAGTTCTTC
>TRBJ2-3|-|-|TRBV6-5
CASSYGWGSGTDTQYF
TGTGCCAGCAGTTACGGCTGGGGGTCGGGCACAGATACGCAGTATTTT
>TRBJ2-5|-|-|TRBV6-6
CASSYSVVEGLQPAQETQYF
TGTGCCAGCAGTTACTCGGTGGTCGAAGGACTCCAGCCAGCGCAAGAGACCCAGTACTTC
>TRBJ2-5|-|few|TRBV11-1
CASSLEPFGTQYF
TGTGCCAGCAGCTTAGAACCCTTCGGGACCCAGTACTTC
>TRBJ2-7|-|few|TRBV12-3/TRBV12-4
CASSWVVYEQYF
TGTGCCAGCAGTTGGGTGGTTTACGAGCAGTACTTC
>TRBJ1-2|-|-|TRBV6-5
CASRVRVGYGYTF
TGTGCCAGCAGAGTGAGGGTCGGCTATGGCTACACCTTC
>TRBJ2-5|TRBD2|few|TRBV27
CASRSKREGWIKTQYF
TGTGCCAGCAGAAGTAAACGGGAGGGGTGGATAAAGACCCAGTACTTC
>TRBJ1-1|-|-|TRBV12-3/TRBV12-4
CASSAGKVKAFF
TGTGCCAGCAGCGCCGGGAAAGTGAAAGCTTTCTTT
>TRBJ1-1|-|many|TRBV29-1
CSARVRLGNTEAFF
TGCAGCGCCCGTGTTCGTCTGGGTAACACTGAAGCTTTCTTT
>TRBJ2-1|-|many|TRBV5-4
CASSQGDLPYNEQFF
TGTGCCAGCAGCCAGGGGGACTTACCCTACAATGAGCAGTTCTTC
>TRBJ1-2|-|-|TRBV30
CASKQGDYGYTF
TGTGCCAGTAAACAGGGAGACTATGGCTACACCTTC
>TRBJ2-5|-|few|TRBV28
CASSSYPPPRDHVETQYF
TGTGCCAGCAGTTCATATCCCCCACCCCGGGATCACGTAGAGACCCAGTACTTC
>TRBJ2-7|-|many|TRBV27
CASSFGGPSYEQYF
TGTGCCAGCAGTTTCGGGGGCCCCTCCTACGAGCAGTACTTC
>TRBJ2-7|-|few|TRBV3-1
CASSQDTHPYEQYF
TGTGCCAGCAGCCAAGATACCCATCCCTACGAGCAGTACTTC
>TRBJ1-1|TRBD1|-|TRBV12-3/TRBV12-4
CASILSGGNTEAFF
TGTGCCAGCATTTTATCAGGGGGGAACACTGAAGCTTTCTTT